This T cell receptor (beta chain) is drawn from a study of shared clonotypes between healthy human individuals (TCRdb year 2020). General notes on the study: The cohort comprised a couple of women and a few men aged 18 to 49 years. Per donor, three plates each were used for CD4 naive and CD4 memory, two for CD8 naive, and one for CD8 memory. To estimate repertoire size and how much clonotypes are shared between individuals, the study performed deep sequencing of blood TCR repertoires from a handful of healthy adults. Libraries were prepared and TCR repertoires were sequenced by different laboratories using diverse techniques, in order to increase sequencing depth and limit assay-specific biases. Leukapheresis yielded between about 0.9 and 8.9 billion PBMCs per donor.

Trimming at the junction amounts to 3 bases on V and 4 bases on J, and the germline ends lie 12 bases apart. CDR1 and CDR2, looked up from the germline V gene, are KGHSH and LQKENI. Including cysteine and phenylalanine, the CDR3 has 14 amino acids. The CDR3 DNA has 42 bases and is translated from base 1. To note about this clone: The antigen it binds to is not known. Within one base of it there is no much larger clone, and no base qualities were kept.

The paper's findings and limits, for the study overall: Sampling was restricted to blood, and TCR repertoires in tissue are likely to differ from TCR repertoires in blood. When a few donors were compared, the shared fraction of clonotypes was about 5% for naive CD4, less than 4% for naive CD8, 2.3% for memory CD4, and 0.4% for memory CD8. Based on pairwise subsampling, the degree of clonotype sharing among donors was expected to be affected by sequencing depth. Compared with non-shared clonotypes, clonotypes shared by all four sorted-subset donors had higher generation probabilities. Even with the large sequencing depth, rarefaction of the sorted-subset datasets indicated that sequencing was incomplete. Because the study included a small number of donors, the genetic and exposure-history diversity represented was limited. Estimated clonotype richness was generally larger for naive than for memory subsets.

The donors were healthy, HIV-negative adults with no recently reported acute infections or vaccinations. Every donor was a Caucasian adult residing in Nashville, Tennessee, USA. CD4+ T cells were enriched by magnetic negative selection, after which naive cells were positively selected on CD45RA and the negative fraction was taken as the memory subset. Blood was collected by leukapheresis, and PBMCs were isolated by Ficoll-Histopaque density gradient centrifugation and then cryopreserved in liquid nitrogen vapor phase. Purity and quantity of every magnetically sorted T cell population were checked by analytical flow cytometry. Genomic DNA was isolated from each sorted fraction and quantified by UV absorbance on a Nanodrop 2000c. TCR CDR3 regions were amplified from genomic DNA by multiplex PCR using the deep immunoSEQ assay. Genomic DNA extracted from each cell subset was distributed evenly over all wells of several immunoSEQ 96-well plates, and each plate served as one replicate. For sorted subsets, approximately 200 ng of genomic DNA, equivalent to around 30,000 T cell genomes, went into each replicate PCR. Purified libraries were measured with a Qubit 3.0 fluorometer, size-checked on a Bioanalyzer 2100, and measured again with the KAPA Library Quantification kit. Every immunoSEQ 96-well plate was sequenced on a separate single-read 150-cycle Illumina NextSeq 550 flow cell. For the original study's pipeline: The immunoSEQ output contained only junctional sequences without quality scores, so filtering could not match that applied to full-length reads. To assign V/J genes and CDR3, sequences were annotated against IMGT germline references using PyIR, a Python wrapper for IgBLAST v1.9. Reads were filtered out if the reads had weak V/J assignments (E-value above 1e-6), no CDR3, stop codons, out-of-frame junctions, or ambiguous translated residues. V3J clonotypes were defined as sequences sharing an identical inferred V gene, J gene, and CDR3 amino acid sequence. To compute the percentage overlap between repertoires, the number of shared unique clonotypes was divided by the size of the smaller repertoire. Richness of each repertoire was evaluated using RTK rarefaction, the Chao1 estimator, and Recon v2.1 estimates of unobserved clonotypes. Generation probabilities were computed with OLGA for all TCRbeta clonotypes obtained by the gDNA method from a few donors. Sourced from immuneACCESS, this table was stored by TCRdb with only in-frame sequences that have V and J called. A share of the clones is absent; for the studies checked, an unresolved V gene accounts for under half, and the remainder has no known explanation. Clonal size and the V and J genes are those of that table, whereas D and trimming came from the DNA. Present in this sample are roughly 2 million clones, 90% to 95% of which were seen just once. The ten largest clones represent 0.13% of the sample.

The source material was naive CD4+ T cells sorted from blood. The cell subset or site label corresponds to: CD45RA+ positively selected. This chain joins TRBV18 to TRBJ2-5, with no reliable assignment of the D segment. The sequence came from a man aged 18 to 29 in good health. The DNA sequence is as follows: TGTGCCAGCTCACCGTTCCCGGGTGGAGAGACCCAGTACTTC. Its translation is CASSPFPGGETQYF.